One and the same sample provided the 18 T cell receptor beta chains below, sequenced in a study of identical twins. TCRdb re-analysed the 5' RACE reads in MiXCR, keeping a single row per CDR3 protein. The repertoire holds 200,000 to 250,000 distinct CDR3 sequences, roughly an eighth seen once, with 8.5% to 10% in the top ten. Specimen: memory (CD45RO+) T cells sorted from blood. Receptors were obtained from a woman aged 18-29 years in good health.

The table lists this clonotype with a few counts. The chain carries TRBV24-1 and TRBJ2-1, with unresolved D. Trimming pared 3 bases from V and 7 bases from J, leaving 9 bases between. Per germline, CDR1 KGHDR and CDR2 SFDVKD. CDR3 length equals 13 residues. The CDR3 DNA follows: TGTGCCACCAGTGATGGGGTGAGGAATGAGCAGTTCTTC. Its protein product is CATSDGVRNEQFF.

This clonotype was seen a handful of times. V and J are TRBV12-3 or TRBV12-4 and TRBJ2-3; 12 bases are shared with TRBD2. The CDR3 runs 16 residues. The V gene end was trimmed by 4 bases and the J gene end by 8 bases; junction bases not matched to a gene: 10. The chain's CDR3 is CASSSLTSGRWGTQYF. The CDR3 nucleotides read TGTGCCAGCAGTTCCTTGACTAGCGGGAGATGGGGTACGCAGTATTTT.

The sample holds a few counts of this clonotype. The chain has TRBV2 and TRBJ2-7; 8 positions agree with TRBD1. CDR1 SNHLY and CDR2 FYNNEI come from the germline V gene. V lost 5 bases to trimming and J lost 7 bases; unmatched junction nucleotides: 7. The CDR3 length is 13 residues. The CDR3 sequence: CASSPDRGGEQYF. CDR3 in DNA: TGTGCCAGCAGTCCAGACAGGGGAGGTGAGCAGTACTTC.

This clonotype has only a few counts. The chain is built from TRBV7-6 and TRBJ2-1; no definite D call. The CDR3 covers 11 residues. Germline lookup yields CDR1 SGHVS and CDR2 FNYEAQ. The V end lost 4 bases, the J end lost 5 bases, and 3 bases lay between the germline ends. In DNA form, the CDR3 reads TGTGCCAGCAGCTCTAACAATGAGCAGTTCTTC. This gives the protein CASSSNNEQFF.

This clonotype occurred a few times. This chain links TRBV6-4 with TRBJ2-5; no clear D. V lost 7 bases, J lost 1 base, and 7 bases lay in between. This CDR3 contains 12 residues. Per the germline V gene, CDR1 is MRHNA and CDR2 is SNTAGT. This chain's CDR3 is CASTGRQETQYF. CDR3 DNA: TGTGCCAGCACAGGCCGCCAAGAGACCCAGTACTTC.

This clonotype was observed once. V usage is TRBV18 and J usage is TRBJ2-1; no clear D gene. The length of the CDR3 is 17 residues. V dropped 2 bases and J dropped 0 bases, with 14 bases sitting between them. The germline V gene has CDR1 KGHSH and CDR2 LQKENI. In DNA form, the CDR3 reads TGTGCCAGCTCACCAAGAATGGCCCGAAGCTCCTACAATGAGCAGTTCTTC. It is translated as CASSPRMARSSYNEQFF.

This clonotype showed up many times. V usage is TRBV5-5 and J usage is TRBJ2-7; D not resolved. Germline V gives CDR1 SGHKS, CDR2 YYEKEE (reference sequence). The CDR3 length is 12 residues. Trimming took 4 bases from V and 3 from J, leaving 8 bases between them. CDR3 sequence reads: CASSPPRYEQYF. Here the CDR3 DNA reads TGTGCCAGCAGCCCCCCCCGCTACGAGCAGTACTTC.

This clonotype was observed a handful of times. The chain joins TRBV7-9 to TRBJ2-5, with D perhaps TRBD1 or TRBD2 (6 bases each). Trimming removed 6 bases from V and 4 bases from J, with 12 bases in between. The length of the CDR3 is 13 residues. The germline V gene has CDR1 SEHNR and CDR2 FQNEAQ (reference sequence). The CDR3 DNA sequence: TGTGCCAGCAGTATCGGGGGCTTAGAGACCCAGTACTTC. It specifies CASSIGGLETQYF.

This chain uses TRBV6-5 with TRBJ2-2; D is possibly TRBD1 or TRBD2 (7 bases each). V lost 6 bases, J lost 6 bases, and 14 bases lay in between. The CDR3 runs 14 residues. Germline V gene lookup returns CDR1 MNHEY and CDR2 SVGAGI. CDR3 coding DNA: TGTGCCAGCAGATTACAGGGGAGGGCCGGGGAGCTGTTTTTT. This translates into CASRLQGRAGELFF.

This clonotype has just a few counts. The chain employs TRBV9 and TRBJ2-2; 9 bases are a match to TRBD2. Germline CDR1 reads SGDLS; CDR2 reads YYNGEE. The ends lost 0 bases at V and 1 base at J; junction bases unmatched: 1. The length of the CDR3 is 16 residues. The CDR3, as DNA: TGTGCCAGCAGCGTAGTTAGCGGGGGGAACACCGGGGAGCTGTTTTTT. It encodes CASSVVSGGNTGELFF.

This clonotype was picked up a small number of times. The chain employs TRBV24-1 and TRBJ1-2; possibly TRBD1 for D (5 bases). CDR1 is KGHDR, CDR2 SFDVKD, per germline. Trimming pared 2 bases from V and 7 bases from J, leaving 13 bases between. The CDR3 loop spans 14 amino acids. The CDR3 bases are TGTGCCACCAGTGATTCGGGCAGGGAATTTGGCTACACCTTC. This codes for CATSDSGREFGYTF.

This clonotype came up a few times. The gene calls are TRBV15 and TRBJ1-5; no clear D gene. Trimming took 2 bases from V and 4 from J, leaving 6 bases between them. CDR3 size: 13 residues. Looked up from germline, CDR1 is LNHNV and CDR2 is YYDKDF (reference sequence). The CDR3 coding sequence is TGTGCCACCAGCAGATACACGAATCAGCCCCAGCATTTT. It is translated as CATSRYTNQPQHF.

The chain links TRBV20-1 to TRBJ2-5, with TRBD1 matching over 10 bases. Germline V gives CDR1 DFQATT, CDR2 SNEGSKA (reference sequence). V lost 5 bases, J lost 5 bases, and 8 bases stayed unmatched. The CDR3 extends over 14 amino acids. Written as DNA, the CDR3 is TGCAGTGCTGCCTCCGACAGGGGGCTCGAGACCCAGTACTTC. Residues: CSAASDRGLETQYF.

This clonotype has only a few counts. A much larger clone differs from this one at a single base, so this may be a read error. The rearrangement uses TRBV29-1 and TRBJ2-3, with no clear D. CDR3 length: 10 amino acids. Trimming cost V 4 bases and J 4 bases, with 3 bases left between them. Germline V gene lookup returns CDR1 SQVTM and CDR2 ANQGSEA. The CDR3 DNA is TGCAGCGTTGGGGCAGATACGCAGTATTTT. Translated: CSVGADTQYF.

The chain uses TRBV20-1 and TRBJ2-3; TRBD2 aligns across 9 bases. CDR1 is DFQATT and CDR2 is SNEGSKA in the germline V gene (reference sequence). The CDR3 length is 14 residues. V gave up 6 bases and J gave up 5 bases; unmatched junction bases: 9. The CDR3 DNA reads TGCAGTGCCCCCTTGCGGGGGGGCGGAGATACGCAGTATTTT. Its translation: CSAPLRGGGDTQYF.

A few counts support this clonotype. V and J are TRBV12-3 or TRBV12-4 and TRBJ1-5, with D perhaps TRBD1 (5 bases). This CDR3 spans 15 amino acids. V lost 3 bases and J lost 4, with 13 bases in between. The CDR3 here is CASSFTRGRNQPQHF. CDR3 sequence (DNA): TGTGCCAGCAGTTTTACGAGGGGCCGGAATCAGCCCCAGCATTTT.

At least ten counts were recorded for this clonotype. V usage is TRBV10-3 and J usage is TRBJ2-3; D gene uncertain. CDR3 size: 12 residues. Trimming stripped 1 base from V and 2 bases from J, with 1 base between. Germline lookup yields CDR1 ENHRY and CDR2 SYGVKD. DNA of the CDR3: TGTGCCATCAGTGAGTTCACAGATACGCAGTATTTT. Amino acids: CAISEFTDTQYF.

The V call is TRBV5-1, the J call TRBJ2-7; 7 nucleotides agree with TRBD2. Losses at the gene ends were 1 base for V and 1 base for J; bases not matched to a gene: 2. Germline lookup yields CDR1 SGHRS and CDR2 YFSETQ. There are 14 residues in the CDR3. The CDR3 loop reads CASSLSGISYEQYF. In nucleotides, the CDR3 is TGCGCCAGCAGCTTGAGCGGGATTTCCTACGAGCAGTACTTC.